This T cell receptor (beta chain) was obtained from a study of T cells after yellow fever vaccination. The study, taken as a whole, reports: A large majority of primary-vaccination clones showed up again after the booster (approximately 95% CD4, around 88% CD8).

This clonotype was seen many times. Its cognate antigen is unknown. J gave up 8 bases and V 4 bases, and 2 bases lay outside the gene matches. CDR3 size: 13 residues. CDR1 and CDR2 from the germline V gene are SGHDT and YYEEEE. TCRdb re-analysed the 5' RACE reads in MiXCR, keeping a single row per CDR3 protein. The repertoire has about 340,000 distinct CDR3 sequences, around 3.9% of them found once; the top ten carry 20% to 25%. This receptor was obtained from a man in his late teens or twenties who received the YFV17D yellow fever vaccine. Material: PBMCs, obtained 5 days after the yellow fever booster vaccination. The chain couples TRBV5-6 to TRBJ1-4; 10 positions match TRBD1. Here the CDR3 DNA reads TGTGCCAGCAGCGTGGACAGGGGGGAAAAACTGTTTTTT. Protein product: CASSVDRGEKLFF.